This T cell receptor (beta chain) emerged from a study of technical replicates of blood from several donors. Germline V gives CDR1 SEHNR, CDR2 FQNEAQ (reference sequence). CDR3 length: 16 amino acids. V lost 3 bases, J lost 4 bases, and 8 bases stayed unmatched. The assay was immunoSEQ multiplex PCR, and TCRdb's table has in-frame clones only and misses some. The data contain around 83,000 clones, 91% of them seen just once; the ten biggest clones take up 0.39%. Sequencing was done on a sample of T cells isolated from PBMCs. V is TRBV7-9 and J is TRBJ2-3, with 9 bases matching TRBD2. This receptor was taken from a human donor in good health. Some clones in this sample may be carry-over from other donors' samples. Here the CDR3 DNA reads TGTGCCAGCAGCTTGGGGACTAGCCGTGGCGCAGATACGCAGTATTTT. Translating gives CASSLGTSRGADTQYF.